This TCR beta chain was observed in a study of siplizumab effects on memory and regulatory T cells. Germline assignment: CDR1 SGHRS and CDR2 YFSETQ. The CDR3 runs 13 residues. V shed 2 bases and J shed 8 bases, with 10 bases lying between them. About this clone: The antigen is not known. Other DNA sequences in the sample encode the same CDR3.

Clones were sequenced by immunoSEQ multiplex PCR, and TCRdb holds only the in-frame ones, with some missing. The table has roughly 56,000 clones, more than 85% seen once; the top ten hold roughly 38%. Points from the study as a whole: Significantly reduced by siplizumab was the cumulative frequency of alloreactive sequences, namely those traceable to unstimulated CD4+ memory cells. Naive T cells appeared more varied than memory cells and looked like key alloresponse contributors. No assignable naive or memory phenotype existed for roughly 80-97% of proliferating CD4+ or CD8+ clones. In controls, about 28% of mappable alloreactive CD4+ clones were Treg-derived on average, versus about 69% with siplizumab.

Sequenced input: CD8+ T cells sorted from blood. V is TRBV5-1 and J is TRBJ2-2, with a possible D match to TRBD1 (6 bases). The clonotype originates from a human donor in good health. CDR3: CASSFEGTGELFF. The CDR3 bases are TGCGCCAGCAGCTTTGAGGGGACAGGGGAGCTGTTTTTT.